The T cell receptor beta chain under discussion was sequenced for a study of blood T cell repertoires in COVID-19. Background on the study: The United States, Italy and Spain were the sources of the acute and convalescent COVID-19 samples.

Germline CDR1 is KGHDR and CDR2 is SFDVKD. CDR3 length: 17 residues. Trimming removed 4 bases from V and 0 bases from J, with 14 bases in between. Authors' methods: Nucleated cell number was recorded as an estimate derived from reference gene primer amplification. Sequencing used immunoSEQ multiplex PCR; TCRdb keeps in-frame clones, though not all of them. The D gene and trimming were derived from the DNA, and the V and J assignments and clone size from that table. Of roughly 41,000 clones listed, around 89% were seen once; the top ten hold approximately 4.9%. This clone appeared once. The TCR was taken from a human donor in a cohort sampled during active COVID-19. The sequenced sample consisted of peripheral blood. The chain couples TRBV24-1 to TRBJ1-4; TRBD1 might be the D (5 bases). CDR3 bases: TGTGCCACCAGTGAACGTGGGGCCGGCGCAACTAATGAAAAACTGTTTTTT. Translating it yields CATSERGAGATNEKLFF.